The clone carrying this T cell receptor (beta chain) was observed a few times. TCRdb redid the calling of the 5' RACE reads with MiXCR, one entry per CDR3 protein. The profile shows about 150,000 distinct CDR3 sequences, approximately 15% of them singletons. The source of the sample is a study of T-cell memory formation after mild COVID-19. V shed 5 bases and J shed 0 bases, with 10 bases lying between them. The CDR3 length is 14 residues. CDR1 and CDR2 (germline): SGHTA, FQGNSA. The sequenced sample was PBMCs or a T cell subset sorted from them (not recorded which). The chain joins TRBV7-2 to TRBJ1-1; D not resolved. The source of this sequence is an adult woman who had mild COVID-19 (a few samples of this study predate the infection). Cell type and time point are not known. Here the CDR3 reads CASSRPPMNTEAFF. The CDR3 DNA is TGTGCCAGCAGCCGCCCGCCCATGAACACTGAAGCTTTCTTT.